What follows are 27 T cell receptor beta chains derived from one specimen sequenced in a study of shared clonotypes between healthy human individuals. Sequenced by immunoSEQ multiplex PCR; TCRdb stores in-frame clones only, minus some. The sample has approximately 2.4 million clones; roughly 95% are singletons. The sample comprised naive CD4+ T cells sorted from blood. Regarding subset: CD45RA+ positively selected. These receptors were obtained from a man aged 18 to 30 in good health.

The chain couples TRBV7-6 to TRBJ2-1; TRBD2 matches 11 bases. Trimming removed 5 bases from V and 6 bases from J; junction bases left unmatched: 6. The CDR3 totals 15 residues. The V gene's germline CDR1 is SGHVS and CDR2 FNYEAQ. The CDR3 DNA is TGTGCCAGCAGCCTCGGACTAGCGGGTATCAATGAGCAGTTCTTC. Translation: CASSLGLAGINEQFF.

CDR3 amino acids: CASSSARGSDTQYF. For the CDR3, the DNA is TGCGCCAGCAGCAGCGCGAGGGGGTCAGATACGCAGTATTTT. The rearrangement joins TRBV5-1 to TRBJ2-3; D possibly corresponds to TRBD1 (6 bases). The CDR3 extends over 14 amino acids. V was trimmed by 4 bases and J by 4 bases, leaving 13 bases between them. Looked up from germline, CDR1 is SGHRS and CDR2 is YFSETQ. The full variable domain, in which reference TRBV5-1 and TRBJ2-3 provide the parts outside the CDR3, is KAGVTQTPRYLIKTRGQQVTLSCSPISGHRSVSWYQQTPGQGLQFLFEYFSETQRNKGNFPGRFSGRQFSNSRSEMNVSTLELGDSALYLCASSSARGSDTQYFGPGTRLTVL.

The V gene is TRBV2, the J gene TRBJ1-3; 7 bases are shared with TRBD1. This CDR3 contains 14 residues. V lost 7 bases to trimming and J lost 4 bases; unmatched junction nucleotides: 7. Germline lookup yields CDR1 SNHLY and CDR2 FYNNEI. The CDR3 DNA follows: TGTGCCAGCACAGGGACAGTGAACGGAAACACCATATATTTT. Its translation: CASTGTVNGNTIYF.

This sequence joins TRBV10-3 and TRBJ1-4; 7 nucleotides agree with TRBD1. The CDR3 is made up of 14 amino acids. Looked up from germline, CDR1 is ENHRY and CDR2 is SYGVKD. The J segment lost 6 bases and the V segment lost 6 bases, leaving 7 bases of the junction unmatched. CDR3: CAISPGTEHEKLFF. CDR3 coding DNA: TGTGCCATCAGCCCCGGGACAGAGCATGAAAAACTGTTTTTT.

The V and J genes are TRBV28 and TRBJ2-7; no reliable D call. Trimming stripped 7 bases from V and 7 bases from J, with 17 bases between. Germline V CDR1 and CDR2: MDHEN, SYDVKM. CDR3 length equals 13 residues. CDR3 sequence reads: CASTSGVLGEQYF. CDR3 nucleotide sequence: TGTGCCAGCACTTCAGGAGTTTTGGGAGAGCAGTACTTC.

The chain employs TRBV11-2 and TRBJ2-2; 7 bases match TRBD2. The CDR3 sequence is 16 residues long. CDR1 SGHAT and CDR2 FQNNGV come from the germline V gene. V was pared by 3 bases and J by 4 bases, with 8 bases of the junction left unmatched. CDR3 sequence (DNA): TGTGCCAGCAGCTTCTTGGCTAGCGGCCTCACCGGGGAGCTGTTTTTT. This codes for CASSFLASGLTGELFF. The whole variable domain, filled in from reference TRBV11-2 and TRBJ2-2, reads EAGVAQSPRYKIIEKRQSVAFWCNPISGHATLYWYQQILGQGPKLLIQFQNNGVVDDSQLPKDRFSAERLKGVDSTLKIQPAKLEDSAVYLCASSFLASGLTGELFFGEGSRLTVL.

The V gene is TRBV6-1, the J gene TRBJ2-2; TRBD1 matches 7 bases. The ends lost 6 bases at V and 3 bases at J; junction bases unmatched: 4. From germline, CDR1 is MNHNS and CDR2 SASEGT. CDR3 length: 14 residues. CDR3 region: CASRDQGDTGELFF. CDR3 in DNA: TGTGCCAGCAGGGACCAGGGGGACACCGGGGAGCTGTTTTTT.

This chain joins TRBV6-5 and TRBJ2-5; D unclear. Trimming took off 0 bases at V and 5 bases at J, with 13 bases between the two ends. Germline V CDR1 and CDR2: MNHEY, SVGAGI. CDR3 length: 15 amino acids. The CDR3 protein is CASSYSGYKGETQYF. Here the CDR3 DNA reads TGTGCCAGCAGTTACTCGGGGTATAAAGGGGAGACCCAGTACTTC.

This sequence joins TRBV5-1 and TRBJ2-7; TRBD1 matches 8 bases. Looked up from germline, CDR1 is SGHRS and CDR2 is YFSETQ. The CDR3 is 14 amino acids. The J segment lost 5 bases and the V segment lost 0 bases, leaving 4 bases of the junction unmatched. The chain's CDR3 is CASSLDRGVHEQYF. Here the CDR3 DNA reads TGCGCCAGCAGCTTGGACAGGGGGGTCCACGAGCAGTACTTC.

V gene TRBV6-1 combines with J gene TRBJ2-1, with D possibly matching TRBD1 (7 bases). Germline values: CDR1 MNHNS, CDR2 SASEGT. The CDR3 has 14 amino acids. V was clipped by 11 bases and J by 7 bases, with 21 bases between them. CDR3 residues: CACFRAGGRNEQFF. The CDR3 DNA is TGTGCCTGCTTCCGGGCAGGGGGGAGGAATGAGCAGTTCTTC.

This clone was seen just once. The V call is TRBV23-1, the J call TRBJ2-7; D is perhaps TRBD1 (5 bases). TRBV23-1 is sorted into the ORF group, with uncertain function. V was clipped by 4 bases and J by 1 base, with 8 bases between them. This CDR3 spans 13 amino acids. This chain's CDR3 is CASSRDSSYEQYF. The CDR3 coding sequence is TGCGCCAGCAGTCGCGACAGTTCCTACGAGCAGTACTTC.

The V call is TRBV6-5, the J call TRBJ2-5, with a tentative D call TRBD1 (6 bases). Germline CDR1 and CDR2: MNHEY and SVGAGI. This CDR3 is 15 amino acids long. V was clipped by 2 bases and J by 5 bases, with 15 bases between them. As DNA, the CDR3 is TGTGCCAGCAGTTACGGTCAGGGGAACAGCGAGACCCAGTACTTC. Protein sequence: CASSYGQGNSETQYF.

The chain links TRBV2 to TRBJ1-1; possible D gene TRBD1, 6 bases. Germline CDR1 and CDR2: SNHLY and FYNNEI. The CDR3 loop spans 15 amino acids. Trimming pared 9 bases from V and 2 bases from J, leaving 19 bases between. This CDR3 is CARRTVWGQNTEAFF. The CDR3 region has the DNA TGTGCCAGACGAACCGTTTGGGGGCAAAACACTGAAGCTTTCTTT.

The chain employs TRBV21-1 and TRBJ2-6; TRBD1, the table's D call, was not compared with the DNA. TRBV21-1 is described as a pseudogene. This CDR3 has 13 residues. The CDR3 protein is CASVHSGANVLTF. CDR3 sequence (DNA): TGTGCCAGCGTCCACTCTGGGGCCAACGTCCTGACTTTC.

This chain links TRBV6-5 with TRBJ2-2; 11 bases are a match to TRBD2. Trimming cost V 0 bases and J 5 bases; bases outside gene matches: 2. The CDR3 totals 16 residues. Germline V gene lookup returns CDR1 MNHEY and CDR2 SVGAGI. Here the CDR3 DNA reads TGTGCCAGCAGTTACTCCCTAGCGGGAGGTACCGGGGAGCTGTTTTTT. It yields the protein CASSYSLAGGTGELFF.

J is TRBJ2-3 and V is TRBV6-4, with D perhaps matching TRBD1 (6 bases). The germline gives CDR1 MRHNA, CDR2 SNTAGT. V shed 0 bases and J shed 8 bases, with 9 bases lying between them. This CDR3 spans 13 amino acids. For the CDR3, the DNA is TGTGCCAGCAGTGACTCTGCCAGGGGTACGCAGTATTTT. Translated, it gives CASSDSARGTQYF.

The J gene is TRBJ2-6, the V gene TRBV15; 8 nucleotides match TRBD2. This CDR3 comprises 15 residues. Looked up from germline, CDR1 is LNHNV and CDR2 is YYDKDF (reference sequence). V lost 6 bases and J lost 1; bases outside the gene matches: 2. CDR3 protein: CATSPGGSGANVLTF. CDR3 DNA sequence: TGTGCCACCAGTCCGGGGGGGTCTGGGGCCAACGTCCTGACTTTC. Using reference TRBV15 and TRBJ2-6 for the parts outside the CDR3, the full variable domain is DAMVIQNPRYQVTQFGKPVTLSCSQTLNHNVMYWYQQKSSQAPKLLFHYYDKDFNNEADTPDNFQSRRPNTSFCFLDIRSPGLGDTAMYLCATSPGGSGANVLTFGAGSRLTVL.

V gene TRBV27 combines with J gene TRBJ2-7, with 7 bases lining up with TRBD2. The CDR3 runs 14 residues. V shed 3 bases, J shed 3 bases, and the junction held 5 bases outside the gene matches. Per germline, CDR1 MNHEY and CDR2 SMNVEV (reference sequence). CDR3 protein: CASSLGGFGYEQYF. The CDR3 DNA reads TGTGCCAGCAGTTTGGGGGGGTTCGGCTACGAGCAGTACTTC.

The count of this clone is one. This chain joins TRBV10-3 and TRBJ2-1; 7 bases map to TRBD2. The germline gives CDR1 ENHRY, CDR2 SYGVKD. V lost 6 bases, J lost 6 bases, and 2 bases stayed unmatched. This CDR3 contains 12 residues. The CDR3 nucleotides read TGTGCCATCAGCGGGGAGGGCAATGAGCAGTTCTTC. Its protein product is CAISGEGNEQFF.

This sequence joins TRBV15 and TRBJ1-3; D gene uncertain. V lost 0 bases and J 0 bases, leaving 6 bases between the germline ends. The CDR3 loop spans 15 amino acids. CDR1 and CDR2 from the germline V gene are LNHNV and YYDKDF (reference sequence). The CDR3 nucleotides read TGTGCCACCAGCAGAGACGTGAGCTCTGGAAACACCATATATTTT. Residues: CATSRDVSSGNTIYF. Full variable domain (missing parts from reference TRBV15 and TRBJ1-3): DAMVIQNPRYQVTQFGKPVTLSCSQTLNHNVMYWYQQKSSQAPKLLFHYYDKDFNNEADTPDNFQSRRPNTSFCFLDIRSPGLGDTAMYLCATSRDVSSGNTIYFGEGSWLTVV.

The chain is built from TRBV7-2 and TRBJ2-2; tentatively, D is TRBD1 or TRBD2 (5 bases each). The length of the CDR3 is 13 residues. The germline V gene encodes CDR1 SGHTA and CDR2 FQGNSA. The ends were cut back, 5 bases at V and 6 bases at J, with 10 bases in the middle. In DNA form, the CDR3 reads TGTGCCAGCAGCATTGGGACGCCCGGGGAGCTGTTTTTT. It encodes CASSIGTPGELFF.

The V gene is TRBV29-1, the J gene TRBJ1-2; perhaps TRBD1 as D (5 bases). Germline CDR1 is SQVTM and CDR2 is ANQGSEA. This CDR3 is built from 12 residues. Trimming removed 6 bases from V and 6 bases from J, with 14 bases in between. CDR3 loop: CSVLLVGDGYTF. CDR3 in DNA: TGCAGCGTCCTTCTTGTGGGGGATGGCTACACCTTC.

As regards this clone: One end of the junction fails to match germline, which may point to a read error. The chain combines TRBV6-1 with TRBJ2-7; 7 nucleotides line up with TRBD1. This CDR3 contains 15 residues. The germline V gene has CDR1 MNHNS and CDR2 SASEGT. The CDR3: CASGELDRVGYEQYF. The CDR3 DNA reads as TGTGCCAGCGGTGAACTCGACAGGGTGGGCTACGAGCAGTACTTC.

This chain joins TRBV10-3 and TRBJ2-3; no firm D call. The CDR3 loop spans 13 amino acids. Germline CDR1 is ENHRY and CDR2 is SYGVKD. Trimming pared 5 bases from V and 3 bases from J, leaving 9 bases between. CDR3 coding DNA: TGTGCCATCAGTTTTGGTCTAACAGATACGCAGTATTTT. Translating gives CAISFGLTDTQYF.

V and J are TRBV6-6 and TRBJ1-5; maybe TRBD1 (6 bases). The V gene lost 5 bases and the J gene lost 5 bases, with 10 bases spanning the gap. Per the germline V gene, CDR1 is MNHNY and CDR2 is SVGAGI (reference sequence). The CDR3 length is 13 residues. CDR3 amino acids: CASSRDNHQPQHF. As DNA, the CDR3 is TGTGCCAGCAGTCGGGACAATCATCAGCCCCAGCATTTT.

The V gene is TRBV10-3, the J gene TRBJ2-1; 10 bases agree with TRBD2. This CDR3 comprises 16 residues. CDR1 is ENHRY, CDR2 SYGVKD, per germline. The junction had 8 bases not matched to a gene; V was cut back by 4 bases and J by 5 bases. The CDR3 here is CAISGALAGVNNEQFF. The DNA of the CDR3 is TGTGCCATCAGTGGGGCTCTAGCGGGGGTCAACAATGAGCAGTTCTTC.

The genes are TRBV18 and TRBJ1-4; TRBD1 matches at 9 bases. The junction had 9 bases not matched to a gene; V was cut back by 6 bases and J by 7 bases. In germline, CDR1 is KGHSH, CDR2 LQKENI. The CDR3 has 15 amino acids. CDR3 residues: CASSQTGGSGEKLFF. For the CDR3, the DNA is TGTGCCAGCTCGCAAACAGGGGGCTCCGGTGAAAAACTGTTTTTT.